This entry is about one T cell receptor beta chain. As yet, its antigen is unknown. This sample was included in a study of persistence of HIV-infected CD4 T cells. Study background: A median of roughly 8 years of suppressive ART preceded sampling.

This was the immunoSEQ version 4 assay in survey mode. Genomic DNA was diluted to about 9.4 ng/uL, up to 1 ug per sample. The assay was immunoSEQ multiplex PCR, and TCRdb's table has in-frame clones only and misses some. The sample has 44,000 or so clones, roughly 90% seen once. Germline V lookup: CDR1 MNHEY, CDR2 SVGAGI. The CDR3 contains 16 residues. V was cut by 0 bases and J by 6 bases, with 15 bases left in between. This nonspecific control used anti-CD3/anti-CD28 bead stimulation of CD4+ T cells. Sorting of responding CD4+ T cells relied on upregulated CD40 ligand together with CD69. These HIV-1-infected adults initiated suppressive ART in chronic infection. Study observations and caveats: Degenerate expanded CDR3beta sequences were enriched among CMV- and Gag-responding cells.

The chain recombines TRBV6-5 with TRBJ1-5; D is perhaps TRBD1 (5 bases). This sequence was found in an adult man with HIV who was CMV-seropositive. The sample here was CD4+ T cells sorted from PBMCs after roughly 18-hour stimulation, taken from a patient who received antiretroviral therapy. CDR3 residues: CASSYSRPGLGQPQHF. The CDR3 nucleotides read TGTGCCAGCAGTTACTCGCGACCAGGGTTAGGTCAGCCCCAGCATTTT.